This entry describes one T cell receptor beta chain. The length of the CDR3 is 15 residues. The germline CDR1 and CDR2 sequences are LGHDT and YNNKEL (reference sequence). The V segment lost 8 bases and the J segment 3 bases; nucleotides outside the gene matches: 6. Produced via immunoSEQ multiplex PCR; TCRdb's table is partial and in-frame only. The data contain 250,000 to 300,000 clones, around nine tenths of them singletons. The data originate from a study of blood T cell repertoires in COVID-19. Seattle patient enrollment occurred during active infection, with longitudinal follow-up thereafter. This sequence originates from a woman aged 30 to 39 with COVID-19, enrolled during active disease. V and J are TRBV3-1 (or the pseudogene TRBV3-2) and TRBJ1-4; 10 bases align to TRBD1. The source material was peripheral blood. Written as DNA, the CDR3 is TGTGCCAGCGGGGACAGGGGTATTGCTAATGAAAAACTGTTTTTT. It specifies CASGDRGIANEKLFF.